The table lists the clone carrying this TCR beta chain with a few counts. This sample is part of a study of blood T cells in healthy people across ages. A J-beta primer mix and a sample-barcoded 5' primer were used in a second PCR of about 7 to 12 cycles. TCRdb ran MiXCR on the 5' RACE reads and lists one entry per CDR3 protein. The sample holds 1.5 million to 2 million distinct CDR3 sequences, roughly 32% seen once. Germline CDR1 MGHRA, CDR2 YSYEKL. The CDR3 spans 13 residues. The V gene lost 1 base and the J gene lost 3 bases, with 5 bases spanning the gap. The specimen sequenced was blood. This chain joins TRBV4-1 and TRBJ2-3; D gene unclear. The clonotype originates from a woman aged 25 to 45 in good health. For the CDR3, the DNA is TGCGCCAGCAGCCAAGGCCATACAGATACGCAGTATTTT. As protein: CASSQGHTDTQYF.